The 23 T cell receptor beta chains listed next were all sequenced from one sample in a study of beta chain features in type 1 diabetes. The isolated RNA, all of it, was reverse transcribed, so expressed TCRB transcripts were what got sequenced. Sequenced by immunoSEQ multiplex PCR; TCRdb stores in-frame clones only, minus some. The table includes under 450,000 clones, approximately 15% detected once. Sequenced sample: naive CD4+ T cells from blood. The receptors were gathered from a man aged 25 to 45 in good health.

This clone was counted only a few times. V and J are TRBV6-5 and TRBJ2-1, with 10 bases aligning to TRBD1. J lost 8 bases, V lost 5 bases, and 9 bases had no gene match. The CDR3 is 15 residues long. CDR1 is MNHEY and CDR2 is SVGAGI in the germline V gene. CDR3: CASSRAGTGDDEQFF. The CDR3 DNA is TGTGCCAGCAGTCGGGCCGGGACAGGGGACGATGAGCAGTTCTTC.

This clone has more than one count but fewer than ten. This chain joins TRBV19 and TRBJ1-2, with a tentative D call TRBD1 (6 bases). CDR1 and CDR2 from the germline V gene are LNHDA and SQIVND (reference sequence). This CDR3 is built from 14 residues. Trimming pared 3 bases from V and 6 bases from J, leaving 14 bases between. The DNA for the CDR3 is TGTGCCAGTAGTATCCAACAGGGTGTACATGGCTACACCTTC. It encodes CASSIQQGVHGYTF.

The rearrangement joins TRBV4-3 to TRBJ2-1; D is perhaps TRBD2 (5 bases). Per the germline V gene, CDR1 is LGHNA and CDR2 is YSLEER. Trimming pared 0 bases from V and 8 bases from J, leaving 14 bases between. CDR3 length equals 15 residues. The CDR3 region is CASSQDRLGGDEQFF. The CDR3 DNA sequence: TGCGCCAGCAGCCAAGACAGGCTCGGAGGCGATGAGCAGTTCTTC.

V and J are TRBV10-3 and TRBJ1-1, with D unresolved. This CDR3 comprises 13 residues. Germline CDR1 is ENHRY and CDR2 is SYGVKD. Between the trimmed V and J ends, which lost 4 bases and 11 bases, there was a span of 17 bases. The CDR3 region has the DNA TGTGCCATCAGTGGAGGGTCCGGTAGGAGGGCTTTCTTT. Residues: CAISGGSGRRAFF.

This clone was seen ten or more times. This may come from a read error, since a much larger clone is one base off. Other DNA variants within this sample encode the same CDR3. The rearrangement links TRBV5-6 to TRBJ2-3; the D is unclear. The germline V gene has CDR1 SGHDT and CDR2 YYEEEE. The CDR3 extends over 11 amino acids. V lost 3 bases and J 2 bases, leaving 1 base between the germline ends. DNA for the CDR3: TGTGCCAGCAGCTACACAGATACGCAGTATTTT. Translating gives CASSYTDTQYF.

As for this clone: Additional DNA sequences in this sample encode the identical CDR3. The chain combines TRBV30 with TRBJ1-1; D is ambiguous. Germline-derived CDR1 and CDR2 are GTSNPN and SVGIG (reference sequence). Trimming took 0 bases from V and 6 from J, leaving 11 bases between them. The length of the CDR3 is 13 residues. The CDR3 DNA reads as TGTGCCTGGAGTGTTCTGTCTAGATCTGAAGCTTTCTTT. Amino acids: CAWSVLSRSEAFF.

The CDR3 loop is CASSEVRASGANVLTF. The DNA for the CDR3 is TGTGCCAGCAGTGAAGTTAGAGCCTCTGGGGCCAACGTCCTGACTTTC. The chain joins TRBV6-1 to TRBJ2-6; D remains ambiguous. Trimming pared 1 base from V and 0 bases from J, leaving 7 bases between. The CDR3 has 16 residues. Looked up from germline, CDR1 is MNHNS and CDR2 is SASEGT.

This chain connects TRBV25-1 to TRBJ1-1, with D possibly being TRBD1 (5 bases). Germline CDR1 is MGHDK and CDR2 is SYGVNS. This CDR3 has 12 residues. V gave up 9 bases and J gave up 7 bases, with 15 bases separating them. The CDR3 nucleotides are TGTGCCAGTTTTTCCTCAGGGAGTGAAGCTTTCTTT. It is translated as CASFSSGSEAFF.

This clone came up a few times. V gene TRBV7-2 combines with J gene TRBJ2-1; possible D gene TRBD2, 6 bases. The CDR3 covers 12 residues. V was cut by 5 bases and J by 10 bases, with 12 bases left in between. Per the germline V gene, CDR1 is SGHTA and CDR2 is FQGNSA. Here the CDR3 reads CASSRTGREQFF. The CDR3 DNA sequence: TGTGCCAGCAGCCGAACGGGGAGGGAGCAGTTCTTC.

This clone was counted a few times. The CDR3: CAWSPPGGSQHF. CDR3 nucleotide sequence: TGTGCCTGGAGTCCCCCAGGCGGTTCCCAGCATTTT. V usage is TRBV30 and J usage is TRBJ1-5, with D unresolved. Trimming removed 2 bases from V and 11 bases from J, with 13 bases in between. This CDR3 is 12 amino acids long. CDR1 and CDR2 (germline): GTSNPN, SVGIG (reference sequence). The full variable domain, with the rest looked up from reference TRBV30 and TRBJ1-5, is SQTIHQWPATLVQPVGSPLSLECTVEGTSNPNLYWYRQAAGRGLQLLFYSVGIGQISSEVPQNLSASRPQDRQFILSSKKLLLSDSGFYLCAWSPPGGSQHFGDGTRLSIL.

This clone was observed a few times. The rearrangement uses TRBV7-2 and TRBJ2-4; 8 bases align to TRBD1. The ends lost 5 bases at V and 1 base at J; junction bases unmatched: 7. This CDR3 is built from 16 residues. Germline lookup yields CDR1 SGHTA and CDR2 FQGNSA. The CDR3, as DNA: TGTGCCAGCAGCCCTCGGACAGGGTTGGCCAAAAACATTCAGTACTTC. Its protein product is CASSPRTGLAKNIQYF.

This clone was recorded a few times. The chain recombines TRBV16 with TRBJ2-7, with TRBD2 matching 7 bases. The V gene's germline CDR1 is KGHSY and CDR2 FQNENV. The junction had 10 bases not matched to a gene; V was cut back by 0 bases and J by 2 bases. The CDR3 is 17 amino acids. The CDR3 nucleotides read TGTGCCAGCAGCCAATCGGGTACCCTAGCGGAAGCCTACGAGCAGTACGTC. Translating it yields CASSQSGTLAEAYEQYV.

This chain links TRBV11-3 with TRBJ2-1; the D gene is possibly TRBD2 (6 bases). The CDR3 covers 13 residues. The V and J ends lost 1 base and 6 bases respectively, with 7 bases between them. CDR1 and CDR2 (germline): SGHNT, YENEEA. CDR3 sequence: CASSLAGVNEQFF. In DNA, the CDR3 is TGTGCCAGCAGCTTAGCGGGGGTCAATGAGCAGTTCTTC.

CDR3 nucleotides: TGCGCCAGCATGGTGGGGAACACCGGGGAGCTGTTTTTT. Protein product: CASMVGNTGELFF. The chain employs TRBV5-1 and TRBJ2-2, with D unclear. This CDR3 comprises 13 residues. V lost 6 bases to trimming and J lost 1 base, with 7 bases between them. From germline, CDR1 is SGHRS and CDR2 YFSETQ.

The J gene is TRBJ1-4, the V gene TRBV7-2; D ambiguous. V lost 1 base and J 7 bases, leaving 10 bases between the germline ends. CDR3 size: 14 residues. Germline CDR1 and CDR2: SGHTA and FQGNSA. The CDR3 spells CASSLEFRAEKLFF. CDR3 nucleotides: TGTGCCAGCAGCTTAGAGTTCAGAGCTGAAAAACTGTTTTTT.

The J gene is TRBJ1-1, the V gene TRBV19; D may be TRBD1 (5 bases). CDR1 LNHDA and CDR2 SQIVND come from the germline V gene (reference sequence). V dropped 3 bases and J dropped 4 bases, with 12 bases sitting between them. The length of the CDR3 is 14 residues. The CDR3 sequence: CASSIARAATEAFF. Written as DNA, the CDR3 is TGTGCCAGTAGTATTGCCAGGGCGGCCACTGAAGCTTTCTTT.

This clone showed up just a few times. The genes are TRBV18 and TRBJ2-1, with 9 bases matching TRBD2. The J segment lost 7 bases and the V segment lost 3 bases, leaving 7 bases of the junction unmatched. The CDR3 spans 15 residues. Germline CDR1 and CDR2: KGHSH and LQKENI. The CDR3 bases are TGTGCCAGCTCACCGCTAGCGGGACATGGGAATGAGCAGTTCTTC. The encoded protein is CASSPLAGHGNEQFF.

CDR3: CASSAGLQNTEAFF. The DNA for the CDR3 is TGTGCCAGCAGCGCTGGACTGCAGAACACTGAAGCTTTCTTT. The rearrangement links TRBV9 to TRBJ1-1; D remains unclear. The CDR3 runs 14 residues. Germline values: CDR1 SGDLS, CDR2 YYNGEE. The ends were cut back, 3 bases at V and 1 base at J, with 10 bases in the middle.

There are a few counts of this clone. The genes are TRBV5-1 and TRBJ2-2; the match to TRBD2 covers 8 bases. Germline-derived CDR1 and CDR2 are SGHRS and YFSETQ. The CDR3 spans 15 residues. Trimming took 3 bases from V and 6 from J; bases not matched to a gene: 7. The CDR3 is CASSSRAGVAGELFF. The CDR3 DNA follows: TGCGCCAGCAGCTCCAGAGCGGGAGTGGCCGGGGAGCTGTTTTTT.

This clone was seen ten or more times. The chain joins TRBV15 to TRBJ1-2; D is unclear. Trimming cost V 1 base and J 5 bases, with 8 bases left between them. The germline V gene encodes CDR1 LNHNV and CDR2 YYDKDF (reference sequence). The length of the CDR3 is 13 residues. CDR3 sequence reads: CATSRVWGYGYTF. The CDR3 bases are TGTGCCACCAGCAGAGTTTGGGGTTATGGCTACACCTTC.

To note about this clone: The same CDR3 also results from other DNA sequences found in this sample. J is TRBJ2-3 and V is TRBV9; D gene uncertain. Germline V gene sequence: CDR1 SGDLS, CDR2 YYNGEE. This CDR3 region has 13 residues. V was shortened by 0 bases and J by 3 bases, with 5 bases between the two germline ends. The CDR3 protein is CASSVARTDTQYF. The CDR3 DNA reads as TGTGCCAGCAGCGTAGCGCGGACAGATACGCAGTATTTT.

The rearrangement uses TRBV2 and TRBJ2-7; D is undetermined. CDR1 is SNHLY, CDR2 FYNNEI, per germline. The CDR3 covers 10 residues. The V end lost 6 bases, the J end lost 3 bases, and 3 bases lay between the germline ends. CDR3 sequence reads: CASSFYEQYF. The CDR3 bases are TGTGCCAGCAGCTTCTACGAGCAGTACTTC.

The V call is TRBV28, the J call TRBJ2-2; D not resolved. Germline V gene sequence: CDR1 MDHEN, CDR2 SYDVKM. This CDR3 is built from 13 residues. V lost 6 bases and J 4 bases, leaving 9 bases between the germline ends. The CDR3 sequence: CASRYPGTGELFF. The CDR3 nucleotides read TGTGCCAGCAGATACCCGGGCACCGGGGAGCTGTTTTTT.